This T cell receptor beta chain was sequenced in a study of cytomegalovirus exposure and HLA in healthy donors. Findings and limits, study-wide: There were a few CMV-associated chains whose specificity for CMV antigens was confirmed in vitro. Most observed TCR sequences were rare, whereas some public TCRs were detected in many donors.

Assay: immunoSEQ multiplex PCR; the TCRdb copy retains only in-frame clones and omits some. The sample holds 150,000 to 180,000 clones; approximately 86% are singletons and the top ten take 20% to 25%. Trimming cost V 1 base and J 4 bases; bases outside gene matches: 3. The CDR3 is made up of 14 amino acids. Germline V gives CDR1 PRHDT, CDR2 FYEKMQ (reference sequence). Comments on this clone: The antigen is unknown.

Material: PBMCs. The receptor was derived from a man aged 18 to 30 in good health and CMV-seropositive. The chain has TRBV13 and TRBJ2-7; 8 nucleotides line up with TRBD1. CDR3 DNA: TGTGCCAGCAGCTTAGCAGGGGGCGCGTACGAGCAGTACTTC. Amino acids: CASSLAGGAYEQYF.